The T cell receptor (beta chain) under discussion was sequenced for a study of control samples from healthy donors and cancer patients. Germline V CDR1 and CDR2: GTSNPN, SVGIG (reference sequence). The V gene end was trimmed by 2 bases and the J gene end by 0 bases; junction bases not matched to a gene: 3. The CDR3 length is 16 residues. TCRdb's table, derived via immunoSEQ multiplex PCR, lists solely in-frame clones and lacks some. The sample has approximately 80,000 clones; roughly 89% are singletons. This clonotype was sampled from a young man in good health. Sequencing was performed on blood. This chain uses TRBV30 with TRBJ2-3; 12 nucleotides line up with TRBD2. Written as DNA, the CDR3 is TGTGCCTGGAGTAATGGACTAGCGGGAAGCACAGATACGCAGTATTTT. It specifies CAWSNGLAGSTDTQYF.